This T cell receptor beta chain was obtained from a study of Graves' ophthalmopathy and Graves' hyperthyroidism. Study observations and caveats: Blood repertoires reportedly contained most expanded thyroid clonotypes above 0.001 frequency.

V lost 5 bases and J lost 4, with 14 bases in between. CDR1 and CDR2 from the germline V gene are DFQATT and SNEGSKA (reference sequence). This CDR3 spans 14 amino acids. Enrolled hyperthyroidism patients had a new diagnosis, a duration under 2 months, and an age of 18 to 65. Patients were excluded if they had other autoimmune diseases or uncontrolled infections, and likewise if pregnancy or lactation applied. Beta-chain TCR CDR3 regions were amplified from RNA transcripts. An opening RT-PCR round employed HTBI primers and preceded a second-round multiplex PCR. Each CDR3 protein gets one entry after TCRdb re-called the multiplex PCR reads with MiXCR. The profile covers approximately 1.2 million distinct CDR3 sequences, with 35% to 40% appearing a single time and more than 9.5% taken by the ten largest. This clonotype has ten or more counts. Its antigen is currently unknown.

The origin of this receptor is an adult man with Graves' hyperthyroidism. The sample comprised peripheral blood or thyroid tissue (not recorded which). This chain uses TRBV20-1 with TRBJ1-4; a possible D gene is TRBD1 (5 bases). The CDR3 sequence: CSAPRGSDNEKLFF. The DNA of the CDR3 is TGCAGTGCTCCAAGGGGCAGCGATAATGAAAAACTGTTTTTT.